The 10 T cell receptor beta chains given below trace back to one sample, sequenced in a study of vaccination effects on CD4 cells after COVID-19. Antigen-specific CD4+ T cell clonotypes were called by their expansion after viral peptide-pool culture in ViraFEST. After around ten days in culture, the CD4+ T cells were isolated. Vaccine administered to participants consisted of two doses of either BNT162b2 or mRNA-1273. Assay: immunoSEQ multiplex PCR; the TCRdb copy retains only in-frame clones and omits some. The table shows about 28,000 clones, with roughly 70% occurring only once. Their recognized antigens are unknown. The source material was CD4+ T cells from PBMCs cultured with HCoV-NL63 spike peptides, sampled after COVID-19 vaccination. These receptors all stem from a human donor who received a COVID-19 vaccine.

The chain carries TRBV5-8 and TRBJ1-3; D is possibly TRBD1 (5 bases). Germline-derived CDR1 and CDR2 are SGHTS and YDEGEE. The V end was cut by 9 bases, the J end by 4 bases, with 14 bases between. The CDR3 sequence is 13 residues long. CDR3 residues: CATSRDTGNTIYF. The CDR3 coding sequence is TGTGCCACAAGCAGGGATACGGGAAACACCATATATTTT. The whole variable domain, remainder taken from reference TRBV5-8 and TRBJ1-3, is EAGVTQSPTHLIKTRGQQATLRCSPISGHTSVYWYQQALGLGLQFLLWYDEGEERNRGNFPPRFSGRQFPNYSSELNVNALELEDSALYLCATSRDTGNTIYFGEGSWLTVV.

This clone was observed a handful of times. The genes are TRBV20-1 and TRBJ2-7; D is undetermined. Germline CDR1 and CDR2: DFQATT and SNEGSKA (reference sequence). Trimming left V 4 bases short and J 0 bases short, with 4 bases between. The CDR3 runs 11 residues. The CDR3 reads CSATRSYEQYF. The CDR3 DNA reads as TGCAGTGCTACCCGCTCCTACGAGCAGTACTTC.

The chain links TRBV19 to TRBJ2-3; the D gene is possibly TRBD2 (7 bases). V lost 8 bases, J lost 0 bases, and 21 bases lay in between. Germline V gives CDR1 LNHDA, CDR2 SQIVND (reference sequence). CDR3 length equals 17 residues. CDR3 sequence: CASPSSWGGQSTDTQYF. The CDR3 coding sequence is TGTGCCAGTCCTAGTTCATGGGGGGGACAAAGCACAGATACGCAGTATTTT. The whole variable domain, filled in from reference TRBV19 and TRBJ2-3, reads DGGITQSPKYLFRKEGQNVTLSCEQNLNHDAMYWYRQDPGQGLRLIYYSQIVNDFQKGDIAEGYSVSREKKESFPLTVTSAQKNPTAFYLCASPSSWGGQSTDTQYFGPGTRLTVL.

The table lists this clone with a few counts. This chain connects TRBV29-1 to TRBJ2-7; a weak D match, TRBD1 (6 bases). CDR1 SQVTM and CDR2 ANQGSEA come from the germline V gene. Trimming removed 6 bases from V and 6 bases from J, with 12 bases in between. There are 11 residues in the CDR3. The CDR3 region has the DNA TGCAGCGTGCTAGGGGGTAGCGAGCAGTACTTC. Protein product: CSVLGGSEQYF.

DNA for the CDR3: TGTGCCAGCAGTTACCGCACAACAGGGACACAACGGGGCTACACCTTC. Protein sequence: CASSYRTTGTQRGYTF. The chain is built from TRBV6-6 and TRBJ1-2; a possible D gene is TRBD1 (6 bases). Trimming pared 2 bases from V and 8 bases from J, leaving 21 bases between. Germline V CDR1 and CDR2: MNHNY, SVGAGI (reference sequence). The CDR3 sequence is 16 residues long.

V is TRBV2 and J is TRBJ2-7, with D uncertain. The germline gives CDR1 SNHLY, CDR2 FYNNEI. The CDR3 totals 13 residues. Trimming removed 7 bases from V and 0 bases from J, with 10 bases in between. The CDR3: CASNDVGSYEQYF. The CDR3 DNA is TGTGCCAGCAACGATGTTGGCTCCTACGAGCAGTACTTC.

The chain links TRBV5-1 to TRBJ2-1; 9 bases agree with TRBD2. This CDR3 contains 19 residues. V was clipped by 0 bases and J by 3 bases; unmatched bases: 13. Per the germline V gene, CDR1 is SGHRS and CDR2 is YFSETQ. The CDR3 spells CASSLELAGRGKNYNEQFF. The CDR3 nucleotides read TGCGCCAGCAGCTTGGAACTAGCGGGCCGAGGTAAAAACTACAATGAGCAGTTCTTC. Filled out from reference TRBV5-1 and TRBJ2-1, the complete variable domain reads KAGVTQTPRYLIKTRGQQVTLSCSPISGHRSVSWYQQTPGQGLQFLFEYFSETQRNKGNFPGRFSGRQFSNSRSEMNVSTLELGDSALYLCASSLELAGRGKNYNEQFFGPGTRLTVL.

The V and J genes are TRBV5-1 and TRBJ2-1; 7 bases are shared with TRBD2. V dropped 3 bases and J dropped 3; count of bases not matched to a gene: 3. Looked up from germline, CDR1 is SGHRS and CDR2 is YFSETQ. The CDR3 sequence is 14 residues long. This CDR3 reads CASSWEGLYNEQFF. CDR3 nucleotide sequence: TGCGCCAGCAGCTGGGAGGGCCTCTACAATGAGCAGTTCTTC.

This clone was detected once. The chain has TRBV19 and TRBJ2-1; no clear D gene. CDR3 size: 14 residues. The germline CDR1 and CDR2 sequences are LNHDA and SQIVND (reference sequence). Deletions cut 6 bases from V and 0 bases from J, with 9 bases between. The CDR3 DNA sequence: TGTGCCAGTAGGGCCCGAAGCTCCTACAATGAGCAGTTCTTC. Translated: CASRARSSYNEQFF.

The V and J genes are TRBV10-3 and TRBJ2-7; 8 positions match TRBD2. This CDR3 comprises 15 residues. V gave up 6 bases and J gave up 2 bases; unmatched junction bases: 9. The germline gives CDR1 ENHRY, CDR2 SYGVKD. CDR3 sequence: CAIRLDSGTTYEQYF. The CDR3 nucleotides are TGTGCCATCAGACTTGATAGCGGGACAACCTACGAGCAGTACTTC.